A single sample is the source of the 21 T cell receptor beta chains below, sequenced in a study of graft-versus-host responses after intestinal transplantation. Their specific antigens are unknown. TCRdb's copy holds only in-frame clones and misses some; the assay was immunoSEQ multiplex PCR. This table has approximately 90,000 clones, about nine tenths appearing once. The material sequenced was unstimulated CD8+ T cells sorted from spleen or lymph node cells, taken before transplant. All receptors derive from a human donor who was the organ donor for an intestinal transplant.

The chain links TRBV7-9 to TRBJ1-5; D is undetermined. This CDR3 has 15 residues. The V and J ends lost 6 bases and 2 bases respectively, with 14 bases between them. Per the germline V gene, CDR1 is SEHNR and CDR2 is FQNEAQ (reference sequence). The CDR3 nucleotides read TGTGCCAGCAGTCCCGCGGGATCGGGCAATCAGCCCCAGCATTTT. This gives the protein CASSPAGSGNQPQHF.

This chain links TRBV11-2 with TRBJ2-7; D may be TRBD2 (7 bases). CDR3 length: 14 residues. Deletions cut 2 bases from V and 4 bases from J, with 12 bases between. Per the germline V gene, CDR1 is SGHAT and CDR2 is FQNNGV. The CDR3 bases are TGTGCCAGCAGCTTAATCGGGGGGCGGTACGAGCAGTACTTC. It codes for CASSLIGGRYEQYF.

This clone appeared a few times. The chain carries TRBV2 and TRBJ2-1, with 11 bases matching TRBD2. J gave up 4 bases and V 7 bases, and 3 bases lay outside the gene matches. Looked up from germline, CDR1 is SNHLY and CDR2 is FYNNEI. The length of the CDR3 is 14 residues. The CDR3 DNA follows: TGTGCCAGCATCGGGACTAGCGGATACAATGAGCAGTTCTTC. Translating it yields CASIGTSGYNEQFF.

Only one count was recorded for this clone. The chain recombines TRBV4-1 with TRBJ2-4; D may be TRBD1 (6 bases). This CDR3 region has 15 residues. The germline V and J ends were trimmed by 1 base and 7 bases, with 14 bases remaining between them. Germline-derived CDR1 and CDR2 are MGHRA and YSYEKL. The CDR3 region has the DNA TGCGCCAGCAGCCAAGCGCCAGGGGCGCGGAACATTCAGTACTTC. Translated: CASSQAPGARNIQYF.

The chain joins TRBV29-1 to TRBJ2-7, with no clear D. Trimming left V 5 bases short and J 7 bases short, with 18 bases between. The CDR3 is 13 amino acids. Germline loops: CDR1 SQVTM, CDR2 ANQGSEA. CDR3 nucleotides: TGCAGCGTTATTGAACAATTGGGCCCTGAGCAGTACTTC. It encodes CSVIEQLGPEQYF.

This chain connects TRBV4-3 to TRBJ2-3; possible D gene TRBD1, 6 bases. V gave up 3 bases and J gave up 0 bases, with 7 bases separating them. CDR1 and CDR2 from the germline V gene are LGHNA and YSLEER. The CDR3 spans 14 residues. CDR3: CASSQGASTDTQYF. In DNA, the CDR3 is TGCGCCAGCAGCCAGGGGGCTAGCACAGATACGCAGTATTTT.

The chain uses TRBV18 and TRBJ2-7, with D possibly being TRBD2 (6 bases). The CDR3 consists of 13 residues. V lost 6 bases and J lost 0, with 9 bases in between. Germline lookup yields CDR1 KGHSH and CDR2 LQKENI. CDR3 loop: CASSGGSSYEQYF. The DNA of the CDR3 is TGTGCCAGCTCGGGGGGAAGCTCCTACGAGCAGTACTTC.

The J gene is TRBJ2-2, the V gene TRBV19; no clear D gene. Germline V gene lookup returns CDR1 LNHDA and CDR2 SQIVND (reference sequence). The germline V and J ends were trimmed by 3 bases and 6 bases, with 8 bases remaining between them. The CDR3 consists of 13 residues. CDR3 protein: CASSISVSGELFF. In DNA, the CDR3 is TGTGCCAGTAGTATCTCCGTGTCCGGGGAGCTGTTTTTT.

The rearrangement links TRBV7-9 to TRBJ1-2; 9 bases align to TRBD1. Trimming at V came to 5 bases and at J to 4 bases, leaving 5 bases not matched to a gene. CDR1 and CDR2 (germline): SEHNR, FQNEAQ (reference sequence). The CDR3 is made up of 14 amino acids. As DNA, the CDR3 is TGTGCCAGCAGCGCAACAGGGGGCTTCTATGGCTACACCTTC. As protein: CASSATGGFYGYTF. Full variable domain (rest looked up from reference TRBV7-9 and TRBJ1-2): DTGVSQNPRHKITKRGQNVTFRCDPISEHNRLYWYRQTLGQGPEFLTYFQNEAQLEKSRLLSDRFSAERPKGSFSTLEIQRTEQGDSAMYLCASSATGGFYGYTFGSGTRLTVV.

The chain has TRBV27 and TRBJ2-1; the match to TRBD2 covers 8 bases. Germline values: CDR1 MNHEY, CDR2 SMNVEV (reference sequence). The J segment lost 5 bases and the V segment lost 6 bases, leaving 6 bases of the junction unmatched. This CDR3 comprises 14 residues. The CDR3 loop reads CASRWRGENNEQFF. The CDR3, as DNA: TGTGCCAGCAGGTGGCGGGGGGAGAACAATGAGCAGTTCTTC.

CDR3 region: CASSQIPHEEENYGYTF. The CDR3 nucleotides read TGCGCCAGCAGCCAAATCCCGCACGAAGAAGAGAACTATGGCTACACCTTC. This chain uses TRBV4-3 with TRBJ1-2, with no clear D. The CDR3 has 17 amino acids. Trimming pared 2 bases from V and 2 bases from J, leaving 18 bases between. Per the germline V gene, CDR1 is LGHNA and CDR2 is YSLEER.

This clone was seen once. The chain uses TRBV4-3 and TRBJ2-7, with D perhaps matching TRBD2 (5 bases). V lost 1 base and J lost 3, with 13 bases in between. The germline V gene encodes CDR1 LGHNA and CDR2 YSLEER. The CDR3 loop spans 15 amino acids. The CDR3 sequence: CASSQVFRGGYEQYF. The CDR3 DNA reads as TGCGCCAGCAGCCAAGTATTCCGAGGAGGCTACGAGCAGTACTTC.

The chain couples TRBV6-5 to TRBJ2-5, with D hard to call. The CDR3 spans 13 residues. Germline V gives CDR1 MNHEY, CDR2 SVGAGI. V gave up 6 bases and J gave up 1 base, with 9 bases separating them. CDR3 bases: TGTGCCAGCAGCTATGACTTCCAAGAGACCCAGTACTTC. Encoded protein: CASSYDFQETQYF.

This rearrangement joins TRBV9 to TRBJ2-7; TRBD1 matches at 7 bases. The CDR3 has 18 amino acids. The V gene's germline CDR1 is SGDLS and CDR2 YYNGEE. Germline trimming cut 3 bases from V and 2 bases from J; bases unmatched to any gene: 17. The CDR3 is CASSGYSVEGGEPYEQYF. CDR3 DNA sequence: TGTGCCAGCAGCGGATACTCAGTCGAAGGGGGCGAGCCCTACGAGCAGTACTTC.

This CDR3 is CASSIPTPYNEQFF. The CDR3 coding sequence is TGTGCCAGTAGTATCCCGACACCTTACAATGAGCAGTTCTTC. J is TRBJ2-1 and V is TRBV19; D gene ambiguous. This CDR3 region has 14 residues. The V end was cut by 3 bases, the J end by 4 bases, with 10 bases between. Germline V gene sequence: CDR1 LNHDA, CDR2 SQIVND (reference sequence). The full variable domain, rest sourced from reference TRBV19 and TRBJ2-1, is DGGITQSPKYLFRKEGQNVTLSCEQNLNHDAMYWYRQDPGQGLRLIYYSQIVNDFQKGDIAEGYSVSREKKESFPLTVTSAQKNPTAFYLCASSIPTPYNEQFFGPGTRLTVL.

This sequence joins TRBV27 and TRBJ2-3; TRBD2 is a possible D gene (6 bases). There are 15 residues in the CDR3. In germline, CDR1 is MNHEY, CDR2 SMNVEV (reference sequence). The V and J ends lost 3 bases and 1 base respectively, with 11 bases between them. The chain's CDR3 is CASSFRWGGTDTQYF. The CDR3 bases are TGTGCCAGCAGTTTTCGGTGGGGGGGCACAGATACGCAGTATTTT.

The genes are TRBV6-4 and TRBJ2-2; 9 bases are a match to TRBD2. The germline V gene encodes CDR1 MRHNA and CDR2 SNTAGT. The CDR3 totals 15 residues. The trim removed 7 bases at V and 5 bases at J, leaving 8 bases unmatched. DNA for the CDR3: TGTGCCAGCATCGGCGGGGGGGTATGGACCGGGGAGCTGTTTTTT. The encoded protein is CASIGGGVWTGELFF.

The chain employs TRBV27 and TRBJ1-1; D may be TRBD1 (5 bases). The germline V and J ends were trimmed by 4 bases and 0 bases, with 6 bases remaining between them. CDR3 length: 13 residues. Germline CDR1 MNHEY, CDR2 SMNVEV (reference sequence). CDR3 residues: CASSSGLNTEAFF. The CDR3 DNA follows: TGTGCCAGCAGTTCAGGGTTGAACACTGAAGCTTTCTTT.

The chain carries TRBV5-1 and TRBJ2-5; the match to TRBD1 covers 9 bases. Matching the DNA end better, TRBJ2-7 makes the J call doubtful. The CDR3 covers 15 residues. Germline CDR1 reads SGHRS; CDR2 reads YFSETQ. The CDR3 DNA reads as TGCGCCAGCAGCAGTACAGGGGGCGGAAACTACGAGCAGTACTTC. Residues: CASSSTGGGNYEQYF.

The rearrangement uses TRBV4-3 and TRBJ1-1; 8 bases map to TRBD1. Germline CDR1 and CDR2: LGHNA and YSLEER. After removal of 3 bases from V and 5 bases from J, the junction contained 11 bases not matched to a gene. The CDR3 runs to 16 residues. DNA of the CDR3: TGCGCCAGCAGCCAGTTTACTTACAGGGGGTCTACTGAAGCTTTCTTT. Translating gives CASSQFTYRGSTEAFF.

The chain uses TRBV19 and TRBJ1-6; TRBD1 aligns across 8 bases. The V segment lost 3 bases and the J segment 7 bases; nucleotides outside the gene matches: 5. The CDR3 loop spans 15 amino acids. Germline V lookup: CDR1 LNHDA, CDR2 SQIVND (reference sequence). The CDR3 region has the DNA TGTGCCAGTAGTATCCCCGGACAGGGCAATTCACCCCTCCACTTT. Amino acid sequence: CASSIPGQGNSPLHF.